These T cell receptor beta chains were read from a single sample in a study of T cells in Graves' hyperthyroidism and ophthalmopathy. TCRdb itself ran the multiplex PCR reads through MiXCR, one entry per CDR3 protein. The sample has roughly 550,000 distinct CDR3 sequences, about 16% seen once; the top ten hold around 32%. Sequenced material: blood. The receptors were gathered from a woman in her twenties or thirties with Graves' ophthalmopathy. Both conserved end residues are part of each CDR3. A D gene is named only where the DNA matches it firmly.

j_call,v_call,cdr3_length,d_call,cdr3_aa
TRBJ2-7,TRBV29-1,11,NA,CSVEDLGEQYF
TRBJ2-3,TRBV24-1,17,NA,CATSDLVGPRKTDTQYF
TRBJ2-1,TRBV28,15,TRBD2,CASSFWGRGNNEQFF
TRBJ1-4,TRBV20-1,14,TRBD1,CSANRQGAEEKLFF
TRBJ1-2,TRBV12-3/TRBV12-4,13,NA,CASTPSGNYGYTF
TRBJ1-2,TRBV7-2,13,NA,CASSSTGPLGYTF
TRBJ2-7,TRBV28,15,TRBD2,CASRIPKWEGYEQYF
TRBJ2-2,TRBV27,15,TRBD1,CASSPRDRATGELFF
TRBJ2-1,TRBV11-3,13,TRBD2,CASSPSGRDEQFF
TRBJ2-1,TRBV28,16,TRBD1,CASSPTGTGRHNEQFF
TRBJ2-6,TRBV19,17,NA,CASRAPPPDSGANVLTF
TRBJ2-6,TRBV28,15,TRBD2,CATTGGNSGANVLTF
TRBJ2-3,TRBV3-1,14,NA,CASSQDPWQDTQYF
TRBJ2-7,TRBV6-2/TRBV6-3,13,TRBD1,CASRQGGTYEQYF
TRBJ1-5,TRBV20-1,13,NA,CSARDGGRQPQHF
TRBJ2-5,TRBV28,13,TRBD1,CASSLTGLETQYF
TRBJ2-3,TRBV11-2,16,NA,CASSPASTGRTDTQYF
TRBJ2-3,TRBV16,16,NA,CASSQSRGASTDTQYF